This T cell receptor beta chain comes out of a study of glioma-infiltrating T cells after dendritic cell vaccination. Background on the study: Patients received autologous tumor lysate-pulsed dendritic cell vaccination between about 2002 and 2013.

Repertoires were generated with immunoSEQ multiplex PCR, while TCRdb's copy carries only in-frame clones and drops some. The repertoire holds 75,000 to 100,000 clones, with 79% as singletons. Blood PBMC samples: pre-vaccination, two weeks post third vaccination, and at tumor progression. Study conclusions and caveats: Higher pretreatment TIL content predicted longer progression-free time and survival. Few patients contributed both blood and tumor specimens.

The CDR3 consists of 14 residues. The V end lost 3 bases, the J end lost 6 bases, and 14 bases lay between the germline ends. Germline CDR1 reads LNHDA; CDR2 reads SQIVND (reference sequence). Notes on this clone: The target antigen is unknown.

The sequenced sample was blood, obtained before dendritic cell vaccination. V and J are TRBV19 and TRBJ1-2; D remains ambiguous. The receptor's source is a human donor with glioblastoma. In nucleotides, the CDR3 is TGTGCCAGTAGTATCGGATCGGGATGGAATGGCTACACCTTC. Translated: CASSIGSGWNGYTF.